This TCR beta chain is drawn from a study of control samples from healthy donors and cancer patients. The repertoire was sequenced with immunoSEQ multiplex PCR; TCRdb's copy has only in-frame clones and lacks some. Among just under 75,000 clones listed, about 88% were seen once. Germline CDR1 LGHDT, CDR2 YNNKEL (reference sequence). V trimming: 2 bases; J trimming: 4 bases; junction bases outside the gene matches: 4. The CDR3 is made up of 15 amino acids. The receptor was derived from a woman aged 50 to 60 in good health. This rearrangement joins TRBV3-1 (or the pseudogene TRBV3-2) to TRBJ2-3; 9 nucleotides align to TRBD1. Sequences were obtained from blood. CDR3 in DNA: TGTGCCAGCAGCCAAATACAGGGGGCCGCAGATACGCAGTATTTT. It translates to CASSQIQGAADTQYF.